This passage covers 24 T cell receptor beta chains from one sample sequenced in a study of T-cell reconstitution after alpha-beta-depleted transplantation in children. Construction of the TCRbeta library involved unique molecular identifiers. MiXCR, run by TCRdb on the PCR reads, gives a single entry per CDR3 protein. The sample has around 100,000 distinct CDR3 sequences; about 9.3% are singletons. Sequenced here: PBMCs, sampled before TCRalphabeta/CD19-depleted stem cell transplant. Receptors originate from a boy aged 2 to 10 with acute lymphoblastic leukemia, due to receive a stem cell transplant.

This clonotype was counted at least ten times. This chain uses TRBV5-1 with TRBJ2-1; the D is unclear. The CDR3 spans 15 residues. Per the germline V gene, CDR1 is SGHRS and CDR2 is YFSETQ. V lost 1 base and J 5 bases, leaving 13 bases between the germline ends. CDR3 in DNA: TGCGCCAGCAGCTTGTGGGGTAATCCGAACAATGAGCAGTTCTTC. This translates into CASSLWGNPNNEQFF.

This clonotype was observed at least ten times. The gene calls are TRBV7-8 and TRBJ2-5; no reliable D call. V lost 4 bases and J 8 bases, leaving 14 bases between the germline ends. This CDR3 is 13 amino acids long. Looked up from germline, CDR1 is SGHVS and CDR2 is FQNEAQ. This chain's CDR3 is CASSSPDRLTQYF. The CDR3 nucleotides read TGTGCCAGCAGCTCCCCGGATCGTTTAACCCAGTACTTC. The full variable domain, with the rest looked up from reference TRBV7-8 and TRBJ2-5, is GAGVSQSPRYKVAKRGQDVALRCDPISGHVSLFWYQQALGQGPEFLTYFQNEAQLDKSGLPSDRFFAERPEGSVSTLKIQRTQQEDSAVYLCASSSPDRLTQYFGPGTRLLVL.

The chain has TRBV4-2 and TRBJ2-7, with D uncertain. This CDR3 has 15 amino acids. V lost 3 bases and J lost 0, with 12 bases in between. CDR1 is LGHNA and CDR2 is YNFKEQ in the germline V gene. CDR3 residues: CASSHRGASSYEQYF. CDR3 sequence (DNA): TGTGCCAGCAGCCATCGTGGAGCCAGCTCCTACGAGCAGTACTTC.

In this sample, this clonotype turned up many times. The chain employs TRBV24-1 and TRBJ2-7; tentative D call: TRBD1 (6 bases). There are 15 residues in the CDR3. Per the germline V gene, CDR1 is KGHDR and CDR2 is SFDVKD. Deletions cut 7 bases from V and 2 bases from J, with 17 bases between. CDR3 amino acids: CATRRQARRAYEQYF. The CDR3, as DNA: TGTGCCACCAGAAGACAGGCCCGTAGAGCCTACGAGCAGTACTTC.

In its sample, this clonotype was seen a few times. The CDR3 DNA is TGCGCCAGCAGCCCAGGGAACACCGGGGAGCTGTTTTTT. This translates into CASSPGNTGELFF. The V call is TRBV5-1, the J call TRBJ2-2; no clear D. This CDR3 contains 13 residues. The V end lost 4 bases, the J end lost 1 base, and 5 bases lay between the germline ends. Germline CDR1 SGHRS, CDR2 YFSETQ.

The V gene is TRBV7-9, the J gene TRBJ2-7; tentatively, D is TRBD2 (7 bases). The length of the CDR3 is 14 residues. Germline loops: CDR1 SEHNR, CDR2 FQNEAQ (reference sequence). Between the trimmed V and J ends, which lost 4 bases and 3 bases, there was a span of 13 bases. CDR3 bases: TGTGCCAGCAGCTCAGGGGAGGGACTCTACGAGCAGTACTTC. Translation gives CASSSGEGLYEQYF.

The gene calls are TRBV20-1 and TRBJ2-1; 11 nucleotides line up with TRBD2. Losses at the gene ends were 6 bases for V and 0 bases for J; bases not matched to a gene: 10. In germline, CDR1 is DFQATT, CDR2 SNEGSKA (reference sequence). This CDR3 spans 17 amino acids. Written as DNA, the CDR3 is TGCAGTGCATCCGGGACTAGCGGCTTCTCCTCCTACAATGAGCAGTTCTTC. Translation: CSASGTSGFSSYNEQFF.

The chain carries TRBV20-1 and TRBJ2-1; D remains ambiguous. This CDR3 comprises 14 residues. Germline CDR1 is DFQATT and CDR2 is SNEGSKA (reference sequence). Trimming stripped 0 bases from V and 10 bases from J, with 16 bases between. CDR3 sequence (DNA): TGCAGTGCTAGAGATCCGGTGAGCTCCTACGAGCAGTTCTTC. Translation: CSARDPVSSYEQFF.

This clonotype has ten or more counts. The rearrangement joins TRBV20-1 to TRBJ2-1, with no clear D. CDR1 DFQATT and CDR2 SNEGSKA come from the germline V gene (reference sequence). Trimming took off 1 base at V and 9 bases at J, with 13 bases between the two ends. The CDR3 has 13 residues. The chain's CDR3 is CSARAPWGGEQFF. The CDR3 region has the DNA TGCAGTGCTAGAGCCCCCTGGGGTGGTGAGCAGTTCTTC.

The CDR3 region is CASDIGAGVPPGETQYF. The DNA for the CDR3 is TGTGCCAGCGACATTGGAGCGGGAGTCCCCCCTGGAGAGACCCAGTACTTC. The V call is TRBV3-1, the J call TRBJ2-5; TRBD2 agrees at 8 bases. Unmatched junction bases numbered 18, after V lost 8 bases and J lost 4 bases. The length of the CDR3 is 17 residues. CDR1 and CDR2 from the germline V gene are LGHDT and YNNKEL (reference sequence).

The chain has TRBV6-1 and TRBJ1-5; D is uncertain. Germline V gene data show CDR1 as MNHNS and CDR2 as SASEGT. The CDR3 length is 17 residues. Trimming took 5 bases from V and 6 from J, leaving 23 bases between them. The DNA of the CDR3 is TGTGCCAGCAGTCGACACCGGGATGGATCATTGGGTCAGCCCCAGCATTTT. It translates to CASSRHRDGSLGQPQHF.

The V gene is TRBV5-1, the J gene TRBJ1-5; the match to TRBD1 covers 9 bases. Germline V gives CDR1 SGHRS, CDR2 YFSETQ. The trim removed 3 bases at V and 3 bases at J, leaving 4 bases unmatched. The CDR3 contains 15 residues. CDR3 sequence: CASSSGTGSNQPQHF. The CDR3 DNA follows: TGCGCCAGCAGCTCCGGGACAGGGTCCAATCAGCCCCAGCATTTT. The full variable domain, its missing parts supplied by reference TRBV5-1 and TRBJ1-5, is KAGVTQTPRYLIKTRGQQVTLSCSPISGHRSVSWYQQTPGQGLQFLFEYFSETQRNKGNFPGRFSGRQFSNSRSEMNVSTLELGDSALYLCASSSGTGSNQPQHFGDGTRLSIL.

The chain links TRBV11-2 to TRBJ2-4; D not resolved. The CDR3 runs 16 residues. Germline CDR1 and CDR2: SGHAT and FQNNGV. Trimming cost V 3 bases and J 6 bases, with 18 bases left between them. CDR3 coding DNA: TGTGCCAGCAGCTTCCAGCCCCGGGCAAGAATAAACATTCAGTACTTC. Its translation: CASSFQPRARINIQYF.

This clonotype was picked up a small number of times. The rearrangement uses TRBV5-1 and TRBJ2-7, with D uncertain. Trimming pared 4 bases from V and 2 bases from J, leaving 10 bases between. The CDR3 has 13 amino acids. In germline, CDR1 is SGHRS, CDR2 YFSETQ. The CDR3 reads CASSPTGTYEQYF. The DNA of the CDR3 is TGCGCCAGCAGCCCCACTGGGACCTACGAGCAGTACTTC.

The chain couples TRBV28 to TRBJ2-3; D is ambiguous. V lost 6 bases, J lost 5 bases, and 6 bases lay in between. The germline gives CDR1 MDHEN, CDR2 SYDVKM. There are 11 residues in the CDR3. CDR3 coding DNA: TGTGCCAGCAGGGAAGAAGATACGCAGTATTTT. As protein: CASREEDTQYF.

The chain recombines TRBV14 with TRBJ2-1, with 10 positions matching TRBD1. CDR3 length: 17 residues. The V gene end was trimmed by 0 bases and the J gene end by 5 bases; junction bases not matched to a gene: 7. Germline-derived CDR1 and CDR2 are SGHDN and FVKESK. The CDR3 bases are TGTGCCAGCAGCCAAGAGGGGGGACAGGGGAGAGACAATGAGCAGTTCTTC. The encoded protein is CASSQEGGQGRDNEQFF. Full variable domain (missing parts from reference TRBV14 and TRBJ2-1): EAGVTQFPSHSVIEKGQTVTLRCDPISGHDNLYWYRRVMGKEIKFLLHFVKESKQDESGMPNNRFLAERTGGTYSTLKVQPAELEDSGVYFCASSQEGGQGRDNEQFFGPGTRLTVL.

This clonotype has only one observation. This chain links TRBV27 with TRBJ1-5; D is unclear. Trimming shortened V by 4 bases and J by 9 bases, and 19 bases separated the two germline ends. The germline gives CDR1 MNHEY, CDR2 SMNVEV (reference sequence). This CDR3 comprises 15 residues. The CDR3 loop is CASSSHNERSGPQHF. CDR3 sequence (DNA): TGTGCCAGCAGTTCCCACAACGAACGCTCGGGGCCCCAGCATTTT.

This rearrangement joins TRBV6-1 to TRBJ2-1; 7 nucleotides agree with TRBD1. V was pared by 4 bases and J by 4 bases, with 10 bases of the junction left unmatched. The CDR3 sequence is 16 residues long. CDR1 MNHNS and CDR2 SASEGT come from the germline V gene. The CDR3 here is CASSAHGRGLYNEQFF. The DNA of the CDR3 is TGTGCCAGCAGTGCCCACGGCAGGGGGTTATACAATGAGCAGTTCTTC.

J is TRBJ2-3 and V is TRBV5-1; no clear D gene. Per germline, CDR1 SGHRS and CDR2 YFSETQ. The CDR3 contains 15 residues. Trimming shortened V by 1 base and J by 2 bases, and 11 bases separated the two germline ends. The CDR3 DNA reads TGCGCCAGCAGCTTGTTCAATCTCGACACAGATACGCAGTATTTT. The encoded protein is CASSLFNLDTDTQYF.

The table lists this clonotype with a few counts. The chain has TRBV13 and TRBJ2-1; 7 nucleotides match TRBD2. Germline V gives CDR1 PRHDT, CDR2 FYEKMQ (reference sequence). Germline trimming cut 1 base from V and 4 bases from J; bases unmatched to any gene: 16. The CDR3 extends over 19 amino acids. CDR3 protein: CASSLAFPGGPPPYNEQFF. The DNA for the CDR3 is TGTGCCAGCAGCTTAGCCTTTCCGGGGGGACCGCCACCATACAATGAGCAGTTCTTC.

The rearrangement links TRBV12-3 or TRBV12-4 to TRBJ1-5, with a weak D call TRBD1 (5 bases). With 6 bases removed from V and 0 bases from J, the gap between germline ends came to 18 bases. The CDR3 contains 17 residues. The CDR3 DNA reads TGTGCCAGCAGCGGAGGAGGGACCGTCTATAGCAATCAGCCCCAGCATTTT. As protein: CASSGGGTVYSNQPQHF.

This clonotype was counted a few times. This CDR3 reads CSAEGVNTDTQYF. The CDR3 DNA reads as TGCAGTGCTGAGGGAGTGAACACAGATACGCAGTATTTT. V is TRBV20-1 and J is TRBJ2-3, with a possible D match to TRBD2 (5 bases). The CDR3 covers 13 residues. The V end lost 5 bases, the J end lost 2 bases, and 11 bases lay between the germline ends. Germline V lookup: CDR1 DFQATT, CDR2 SNEGSKA (reference sequence).

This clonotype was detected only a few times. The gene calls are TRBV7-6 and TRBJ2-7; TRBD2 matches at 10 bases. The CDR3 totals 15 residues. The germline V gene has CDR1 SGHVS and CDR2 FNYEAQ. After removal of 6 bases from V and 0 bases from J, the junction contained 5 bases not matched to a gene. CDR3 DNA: TGTGCCAGCAGTGGGGGGACTAGCGCCTCCTACGAGCAGTACTTC. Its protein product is CASSGGTSASYEQYF.

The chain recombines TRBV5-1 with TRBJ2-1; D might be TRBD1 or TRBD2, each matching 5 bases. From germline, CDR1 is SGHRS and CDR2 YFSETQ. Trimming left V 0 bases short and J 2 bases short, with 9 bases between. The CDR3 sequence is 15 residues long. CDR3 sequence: CASSLGGSTYNEQFF. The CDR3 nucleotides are TGCGCCAGCAGCTTGGGGGGGAGCACCTACAATGAGCAGTTCTTC.